These T cell receptor beta chains were read from a single sample in a study of T cells in Graves' hyperthyroidism and ophthalmopathy. TCRdb used MiXCR to reprocess the multiplex PCR reads, holding one entry per CDR3 protein. The sample yields roughly 750,000 distinct CDR3 sequences, around 17% seen once. Sequenced sample: blood. Source of these receptors: a man in his late teens or twenties with Graves' hyperthyroidism. Both conserved end residues are part of each CDR3. A D gene is named only where the DNA matches it firmly. Clone size is not always given. Where it is, it says once, few, many or a class for expanded clones.

clone_size: few; j_call: TRBJ2-5; v_call: TRBV10-1; d_call: .; cdr3_aa: CANSESHPGETQYF; cdr3_nt: TGCGCCAACAGTGAGTCGCACCCAGGGGAGACCCAGTACTTC
clone_size: many; j_call: TRBJ2-7; v_call: TRBV20-1; d_call: .; cdr3_aa: CSASRTVAASYEQYF; cdr3_nt: TGCAGTGCTAGTAGAACGGTAGCGGCCTCCTACGAGCAGTACTTC
clone_size: few; j_call: TRBJ2-3; v_call: TRBV27; d_call: TRBD2; cdr3_aa: CASTSFPLAGTTDTQYF; cdr3_nt: TGTGCCAGCACCTCTTTCCCCCTAGCGGGAACTACAGATACGCAGTATTTT
clone_size: .; j_call: TRBJ1-1; v_call: TRBV9; d_call: .; cdr3_aa: CASSVDRTQRAFF; cdr3_nt: TGTGCCAGCAGCGTAGACAGAACCCAGCGGGCTTTCTTT
clone_size: many; j_call: TRBJ2-7; v_call: TRBV28; d_call: TRBD1; cdr3_aa: CASSLTRDRARDEQYF; cdr3_nt: TGTGCCAGCAGCCTGACCCGGGACAGGGCTAGGGACGAGCAGTACTTC
clone_size: few; j_call: TRBJ1-1; v_call: TRBV5-1; d_call: TRBD1; cdr3_aa: CASSLRGQGAPGTEAFF; cdr3_nt: TGCGCCAGCAGCCTCCGGGGACAGGGGGCGCCGGGGACTGAAGCTTTCTTT
clone_size: .; j_call: TRBJ2-7; v_call: TRBV6-1; d_call: .; cdr3_aa: CASRSVRGQKSSYEQYF; cdr3_nt: TGTGCCAGCAGATCTGTGCGGGGACAAAAGAGCTCCTACGAGCAGTACTTC
clone_size: many; j_call: TRBJ2-5; v_call: TRBV20-1; d_call: .; cdr3_aa: CSSPATTGTGETQYF; cdr3_nt: TGCAGTTCCCCCGCCACCACGGGCACCGGAGAGACCCAGTACTTC
clone_size: .; j_call: TRBJ2-3; v_call: TRBV20-1; d_call: .; cdr3_aa: CSASRGASDTQYF; cdr3_nt: TGCAGTGCTAGCCGTGGGGCGTCAGATACGCAGTATTTT
clone_size: many; j_call: TRBJ2-1; v_call: TRBV28; d_call: TRBD2; cdr3_aa: CASSFGSGSYNEQFF; cdr3_nt: TGTGCCAGCAGTTTCGGAAGCGGGAGCTACAATGAGCAGTTCTTC
clone_size: few; j_call: TRBJ1-2; v_call: TRBV18; d_call: .; cdr3_aa: CASSPQELDGYTF; cdr3_nt: TGTGCCAGCTCACCTCAGGAATTGGATGGCTACACCTTC
clone_size: many; j_call: TRBJ2-3; v_call: TRBV20-1; d_call: .; cdr3_aa: CSARDIRQGAGDTQYF; cdr3_nt: TGCAGTGCTAGAGATATTCGGCAGGGCGCAGGAGATACGCAGTATTTT
clone_size: few; j_call: TRBJ2-1; v_call: TRBV2; d_call: .; cdr3_aa: CASKGRPALYNEQFF; cdr3_nt: TGTGCCAGCAAAGGGCGACCCGCCCTCTACAATGAGCAGTTCTTC
clone_size: few; j_call: TRBJ1-5; v_call: TRBV28; d_call: .; cdr3_aa: CASQGRRNQPQHF; cdr3_nt: TGTGCCAGTCAGGGGAGGCGCAATCAGCCCCAGCATTTT
clone_size: .; j_call: TRBJ1-6; v_call: TRBV20-1; d_call: .; cdr3_aa: CSARQGPRNSPLHF; cdr3_nt: TGCAGTGCTAGACAGGGTCCCCGTAATTCACCCCTCCACTTT
clone_size: few; j_call: TRBJ1-6; v_call: TRBV18; d_call: TRBD1; cdr3_aa: CASSPGQGANSPLHF; cdr3_nt: TGTGCCAGCTCACCAGGACAGGGGGCTAATTCACCCCTCCACTTT
clone_size: many; j_call: TRBJ2-1; v_call: TRBV28; d_call: .; cdr3_aa: CASSLAGPRSNEQFF; cdr3_nt: TGTGCCAGCAGTTTAGCGGGACCTCGATCCAATGAGCAGTTCTTC
clone_size: .; j_call: TRBJ2-1; v_call: TRBV7-3; d_call: TRBD2; cdr3_aa: CASSWAAGGVNEQFF; cdr3_nt: TGTGCCAGCAGCTGGGCAGCGGGAGGGGTTAATGAGCAGTTCTTC
clone_size: many; j_call: TRBJ2-3; v_call: TRBV11-3; d_call: .; cdr3_aa: CASGQARGGQMTDTQYF; cdr3_nt: TGTGCCAGCGGACAAGCGCGGGGAGGCCAGATGACAGATACGCAGTATTTT
clone_size: .; j_call: TRBJ2-7; v_call: TRBV5-6; d_call: TRBD2; cdr3_aa: CASSFVGRGEQYF; cdr3_nt: TGTGCCAGCAGCTTTGTAGGGAGGGGAGAGCAGTACTTC
clone_size: many; j_call: TRBJ2-3; v_call: TRBV6-5; d_call: .; cdr3_aa: CASRATVASRDTQYF; cdr3_nt: TGTGCCAGCAGGGCGACAGTGGCCAGTAGAGATACGCAGTATTTT
clone_size: few; j_call: TRBJ2-7; v_call: TRBV29-1; d_call: .; cdr3_aa: CSVERVAPYEQYF; cdr3_nt: TGCAGCGTTGAGAGGGTAGCCCCTTACGAGCAGTACTTC
clone_size: many; j_call: TRBJ2-2; v_call: TRBV28; d_call: .; cdr3_aa: CASSLGLQRAGELFF; cdr3_nt: TGTGCCAGCAGTCTCGGACTACAGCGCGCCGGGGAGCTGTTTTTT
clone_size: .; j_call: TRBJ1-2; v_call: TRBV5-1; d_call: .; cdr3_aa: CASSLYGLGGYTF; cdr3_nt: TGCGCCAGCAGCTTGTACGGCCTGGGGGGCTACACCTTC
clone_size: many; j_call: TRBJ2-7; v_call: TRBV20-1; d_call: TRBD2; cdr3_aa: CSVRRLADSYEQYF; cdr3_nt: TGCAGTGTTCGTCGACTAGCCGATTCCTACGAGCAGTACTTC
clone_size: many; j_call: TRBJ1-1; v_call: TRBV13; d_call: TRBD1; cdr3_aa: CASSSYRGGEAFF; cdr3_nt: TGTGCCAGCAGCTCCTACAGGGGTGGAGAAGCTTTCTTT
clone_size: many; j_call: TRBJ2-1; v_call: TRBV28; d_call: TRBD1; cdr3_aa: CASSFPGQGYNEQFF; cdr3_nt: TGTGCCAGCAGTTTTCCCGGACAGGGGTACAATGAGCAGTTCTTC
clone_size: many; j_call: TRBJ2-1; v_call: TRBV7-3; d_call: .; cdr3_aa: CASSPGSNNEQFF; cdr3_nt: TGTGCCAGCAGCCCGGGATCGAACAATGAGCAGTTCTTC
clone_size: many; j_call: TRBJ2-1; v_call: TRBV11-2; d_call: TRBD2; cdr3_aa: CASSLVALAAYNEQFF; cdr3_nt: TGTGCCAGCAGCTTAGTAGCACTAGCGGCCTACAATGAGCAGTTCTTC
clone_size: .; j_call: TRBJ2-5; v_call: TRBV4-3; d_call: TRBD1; cdr3_aa: CASSQKGQGWETQYF; cdr3_nt: TGCGCCAGCAGCCAGAAGGGACAGGGGTGGGAGACCCAGTACTTC
clone_size: .; j_call: TRBJ2-5; v_call: TRBV10-3; d_call: .; cdr3_aa: CAISESSRGAETQYF; cdr3_nt: TGTGCCATCAGTGAGTCAAGTAGGGGTGCAGAGACCCAGTACTTC
clone_size: .; j_call: TRBJ2-7; v_call: TRBV4-3; d_call: .; cdr3_aa: CASSQDQGLEQYF; cdr3_nt: TGCGCCAGCAGCCAAGATCAAGGACTAGAGCAGTACTTC
clone_size: many; j_call: TRBJ1-5; v_call: TRBV7-9; d_call: .; cdr3_aa: CASSQDDRGYYQPQHF; cdr3_nt: TGTGCCAGCAGCCAGGATGACAGAGGTTACTATCAGCCCCAGCATTTT
clone_size: many; j_call: TRBJ2-2; v_call: TRBV12-3/TRBV12-4; d_call: .; cdr3_aa: CASSLVSGFPGELFF; cdr3_nt: TGTGCCAGCAGTTTAGTGTCTGGGTTTCCCGGGGAGCTGTTTTTT
clone_size: .; j_call: TRBJ2-7; v_call: TRBV7-9; d_call: .; cdr3_aa: CASSLAGGLSYEQYF; cdr3_nt: TGTGCCAGCAGCTTAGCGGGAGGACTCTCCTACGAGCAGTACTTC
clone_size: few; j_call: TRBJ1-1; v_call: TRBV20-1; d_call: .; cdr3_aa: CSAYGLGFTEAFF; cdr3_nt: TGCAGTGCGTACGGACTTGGTTTCACTGAAGCTTTCTTT
clone_size: .; j_call: TRBJ2-7; v_call: TRBV2; d_call: .; cdr3_aa: CASSWASGQSYEQYF; cdr3_nt: TGTGCCAGCAGCTGGGCTTCGGGACAATCCTACGAGCAGTACTTC
clone_size: .; j_call: TRBJ2-7; v_call: TRBV19; d_call: .; cdr3_aa: CASSKASRSSYEQYF; cdr3_nt: TGTGCCAGTAGTAAGGCTAGCAGGAGCTCCTACGAGCAGTACTTC
clone_size: .; j_call: TRBJ2-1; v_call: TRBV2; d_call: .; cdr3_aa: CASSTLLESTSRNYNEQFF; cdr3_nt: TGTGCCAGTTCGACACTTCTAGAGAGTACTAGCCGGAATTACAATGAGCAGTTCTTC
clone_size: many; j_call: TRBJ2-3; v_call: TRBV20-1; d_call: .; cdr3_aa: CSAPEGRLGTDTQYF; cdr3_nt: TGCAGTGCTCCAGAGGGGCGCTTAGGCACAGATACGCAGTATTTT
clone_size: many; j_call: TRBJ2-5; v_call: TRBV9; d_call: .; cdr3_aa: CASSVFTGNGETQYF; cdr3_nt: TGTGCCAGCAGCGTATTTACAGGGAATGGGGAGACCCAGTACTTC
clone_size: .; j_call: TRBJ2-7; v_call: TRBV20-1; d_call: TRBD2; cdr3_aa: CSARDLSGSRSYEQYF; cdr3_nt: TGCAGTGCTAGAGATCTCAGCGGGAGTCGGTCCTACGAGCAGTACTTC
clone_size: .; j_call: TRBJ2-3; v_call: TRBV19; d_call: .; cdr3_aa: CASSMWGRSDTQYF; cdr3_nt: TGTGCCAGTAGTATGTGGGGTAGGTCAGATACGCAGTATTTT
clone_size: .; j_call: TRBJ2-1; v_call: TRBV15; d_call: .; cdr3_aa: CATSRDQGHTYEQFF; cdr3_nt: TGTGCCACCAGCAGAGATCAGGGACACACCTACGAGCAGTTCTTC
clone_size: .; j_call: TRBJ2-1; v_call: TRBV5-6; d_call: TRBD1; cdr3_aa: CASSFTRSGGYNEQFF; cdr3_nt: TGTGCCAGCAGCTTTACTAGGTCAGGGGGCTACAATGAGCAGTTCTTC
clone_size: many; j_call: TRBJ2-7; v_call: TRBV7-9; d_call: .; cdr3_aa: CASTSDFVGEQYF; cdr3_nt: TGTGCCAGTACTTCTGACTTCGTGGGGGAGCAGTACTTC
clone_size: many; j_call: TRBJ2-1; v_call: TRBV6-5; d_call: TRBD1; cdr3_aa: CASSYSSGQNYNEQFF; cdr3_nt: TGTGCCAGCAGTTACTCCTCGGGACAGAACTACAATGAGCAGTTCTTC
clone_size: .; j_call: TRBJ1-1; v_call: TRBV20-1; d_call: TRBD1; cdr3_aa: CSARDLQGTNTEAFF; cdr3_nt: TGCAGTGCTAGAGATCTACAGGGGACGAACACTGAAGCTTTCTTT
clone_size: few; j_call: TRBJ1-1; v_call: TRBV19; d_call: .; cdr3_aa: CASNLRGGAGLNTEAFF; cdr3_nt: TGTGCCAGTAACCTCCGGGGGGGCGCCGGCTTAAACACTGAAGCTTTCTTT
clone_size: .; j_call: TRBJ1-2; v_call: TRBV5-4; d_call: TRBD1; cdr3_aa: CASSSQGAPGYTF; cdr3_nt: TGTGCCAGCAGCTCCCAGGGGGCGCCTGGCTACACCTTC
clone_size: many; j_call: TRBJ1-1; v_call: TRBV7-2; d_call: .; cdr3_aa: CASSLESRGGNTEAFF; cdr3_nt: TGTGCCAGCAGCTTAGAGTCTAGGGGGGGAAACACTGAAGCTTTCTTT
clone_size: few; j_call: TRBJ2-7; v_call: TRBV3-1; d_call: .; cdr3_aa: CASSPLWGRSYEQYF; cdr3_nt: TGTGCCAGCAGCCCCCTTTGGGGGCGCTCCTACGAGCAGTACTTC
clone_size: many; j_call: TRBJ1-1; v_call: TRBV7-8; d_call: .; cdr3_aa: CASSPDLTGTEAFF; cdr3_nt: TGTGCCAGCAGCCCCGATCTGACGGGCACTGAAGCTTTCTTT
clone_size: many; j_call: TRBJ1-2; v_call: TRBV11-2; d_call: TRBD1; cdr3_aa: CASSFTGGSGYTF; cdr3_nt: TGTGCCAGCAGCTTTACAGGGGGCTCTGGCTACACCTTC